This record concerns one T cell receptor beta chain sequence. The germline CDR1 and CDR2 sequences are MNHEY and SMNVEV (reference sequence). The length of the CDR3 is 15 residues. The V gene lost 1 base and the J gene lost 2 bases, with 12 bases spanning the gap. The data derive from a study of blood T cell repertoires in COVID-19. The wider study: The study drew acute and convalescent COVID-19 samples from the United States, Italy and Spain. PBMCs, B-cell-depleted T cells, or T cells provided the cDNA or gDNA that made up the material.

Source study methods: Counts of nucleated cells, estimated from reference gene primer amplification, were obtained. Measured with immunoSEQ multiplex PCR; TCRdb has only the in-frame clones, and not every one. The DNA gave D and trimming, while V, J and clone size come from that table. The sample consists of about 310,000 clones, nearly 90% of them appearing once. Across 20 to 25 US areas, participants ranged in age from 18 to 89 years. Sequencing was carried out using PBMCs or T cells enriched from blood (not recorded which). This clonotype was sampled from a woman aged 18-29 years with acute COVID-19. The V gene is TRBV27, the J gene TRBJ2-7; possible D gene TRBD2, 6 bases. The CDR3 loop reads CASSLFRGTAYEQYF. CDR3 coding DNA: TGTGCCAGCAGTTTATTTCGCGGGACTGCCTACGAGCAGTACTTC.